The source of this T cell receptor (beta chain) is a study of blood T cell repertoires in COVID-19. Study details: Donors in the United States, Italy and Spain gave samples during acute or convalescent COVID-19. PBMCs, B-cell-depleted T cells, or T cells were the source of the cDNA or gDNA that made up the material.

This clone was recorded at least ten times. This CDR3 spans 17 amino acids. The junction had 6 bases not matched to a gene; V was cut back by 4 bases and J by 5 bases. Germline V gives CDR1 SEHNR, CDR2 FQNEAQ (reference sequence). Study processing details: Reference gene primer amplification gave estimated nucleated cell counts. Libraries were prepared by immunoSEQ multiplex PCR; TCRdb keeps only in-frame clonotypes and omits some of them. D and trimming come from the DNA, and the V and J calls and clone size come from that table. The sample shows around 230,000 clones, roughly nine tenths of them seen only once.

This receptor was identified in a man aged 55 to 69 who had recovered from COVID-19. The chain has TRBV7-9 and TRBJ2-1; 15 nucleotides match TRBD2. Sequenced sample: peripheral blood. The DNA of the CDR3 is TGTGCCAGCAGCTCCTGGACTAGCGGGGGGGCCCACAATGAGCAGTTCTTC. Translating gives CASSSWTSGGAHNEQFF.